This T cell receptor (beta chain) came from a study of cytomegalovirus exposure and HLA in healthy donors. Germline values: CDR1 SGHNT, CDR2 YYREEE (reference sequence). V lost 5 bases and J lost 1; bases outside the gene matches: 5. The CDR3 is 15 residues long. Primers: 60 Vbeta forward and 13 Jbeta reverse. Produced via immunoSEQ multiplex PCR; TCRdb's table is partial and in-frame only. Here the sample spans some 130,000 clones, roughly 80% being singletons. Sequencing was performed on PBMCs. The clonotype was recovered from a male donor in good health and CMV-seronegative. The chain combines TRBV5-4 with TRBJ2-1, with 8 bases lining up with TRBD2. This CDR3 reads CASSWREVSYNEQFF. Here the CDR3 DNA reads TGTGCCAGCAGTTGGCGGGAGGTATCCTACAATGAGCAGTTCTTC.